This entry describes one TCR beta chain. These data are taken from a study of blood T cell repertoires in COVID-19. Study overall: The United States, Italy and Spain provided the acute and convalescent COVID-19 samples.

In the authors' methods: Amplified reference gene primers provided the basis for estimating nucleated cell counts. Produced via immunoSEQ multiplex PCR; TCRdb's table is partial and in-frame only. Clonal size and the V and J genes are those of that table, whereas D and trimming came from the DNA. The sample shows a few hundred thousand clones, 84% of them seen only once. Sequenced input: peripheral blood. This sequence was found in a man in his fifties or sixties with active or convalescent COVID-19.

This CDR3 is CSAETGMNTEAFF. Written as DNA, the CDR3 is TGCAGCGCGGAGACAGGGATGAACACTGAAGCTTTCTTT. The V call is TRBV29-1, the J call TRBJ1-1, with 7 bases identical to TRBD1. This CDR3 is 13 amino acids long. Germline V gives CDR1 SQVTM, CDR2 ANQGSEA. V was pared by 7 bases and J by 0 bases, with 5 bases of the junction left unmatched.